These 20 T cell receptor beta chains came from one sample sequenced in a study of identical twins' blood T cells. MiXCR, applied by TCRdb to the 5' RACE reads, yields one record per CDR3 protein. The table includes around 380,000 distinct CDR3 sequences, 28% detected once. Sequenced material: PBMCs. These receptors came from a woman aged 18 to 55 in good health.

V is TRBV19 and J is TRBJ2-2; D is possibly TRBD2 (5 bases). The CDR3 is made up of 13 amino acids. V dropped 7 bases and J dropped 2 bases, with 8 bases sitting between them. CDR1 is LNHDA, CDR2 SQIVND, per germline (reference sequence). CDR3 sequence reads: CASNPGNTGELFF. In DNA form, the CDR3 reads TGTGCCAGTAACCCGGGAAACACCGGGGAGCTGTTTTTT.

CDR3 sequence reads: CASRSGTSGVPTQYF. CDR3 nucleotides: TGTGCCAGCAGATCCGGGACTAGCGGGGTCCCCACACAGTATTTT. This chain links TRBV11-2 with TRBJ2-3; 13 bases align to TRBD2. V was clipped by 6 bases and J by 12 bases; unmatched bases: 12. Looked up from germline, CDR1 is SGHAT and CDR2 is FQNNGV. This CDR3 is 15 amino acids long.

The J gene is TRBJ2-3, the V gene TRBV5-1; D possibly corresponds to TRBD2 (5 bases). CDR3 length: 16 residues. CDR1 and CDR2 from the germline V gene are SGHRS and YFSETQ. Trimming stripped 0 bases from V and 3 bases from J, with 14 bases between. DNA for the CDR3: TGCGCCAGCAGCTTGGGGGTTCGGGGAGCAACAGATACGCAGTATTTT. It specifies CASSLGVRGATDTQYF.

For the CDR3, the DNA is TGCAGTGCTAGAGGGGTTAACTATGGCTACACCTTC. It encodes CSARGVNYGYTF. V usage is TRBV20-1 and J usage is TRBJ1-2, with D hard to call. The CDR3 extends over 12 amino acids. Germline V gene data show CDR1 as DFQATT and CDR2 as SNEGSKA (reference sequence). With 1 base removed from V and 1 base from J, the gap between germline ends came to 4 bases.

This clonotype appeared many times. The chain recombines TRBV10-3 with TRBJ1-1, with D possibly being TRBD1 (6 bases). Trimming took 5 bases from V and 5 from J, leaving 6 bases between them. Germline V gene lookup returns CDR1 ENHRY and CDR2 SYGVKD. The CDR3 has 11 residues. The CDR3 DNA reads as TGTGCCATCAGTCAGGGGACTGAAGCTTTCTTT. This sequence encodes CAISQGTEAFF.

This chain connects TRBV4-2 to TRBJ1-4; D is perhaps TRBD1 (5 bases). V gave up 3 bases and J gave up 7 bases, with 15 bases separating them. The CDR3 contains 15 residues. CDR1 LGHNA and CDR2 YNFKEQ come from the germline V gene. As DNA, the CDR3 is TGTGCCAGCAGCCATTCCGGGACCTGGGGTGAAAAACTGTTTTTT. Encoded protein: CASSHSGTWGEKLFF.

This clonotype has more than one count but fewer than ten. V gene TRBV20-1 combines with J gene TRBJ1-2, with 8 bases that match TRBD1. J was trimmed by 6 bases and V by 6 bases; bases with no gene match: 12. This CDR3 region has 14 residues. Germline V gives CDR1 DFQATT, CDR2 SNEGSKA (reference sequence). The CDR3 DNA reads TGCAGTGCCCCAATAAAGACAGGGGTGGATGGCTACACCTTC. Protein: CSAPIKTGVDGYTF.

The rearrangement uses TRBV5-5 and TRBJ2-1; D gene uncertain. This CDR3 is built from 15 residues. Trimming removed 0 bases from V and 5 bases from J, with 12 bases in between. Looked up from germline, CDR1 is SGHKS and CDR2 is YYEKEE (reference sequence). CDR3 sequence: CASSLGLLNDNEQFF. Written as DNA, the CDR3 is TGTGCCAGCAGCTTGGGCTTACTTAATGACAATGAGCAGTTCTTC.

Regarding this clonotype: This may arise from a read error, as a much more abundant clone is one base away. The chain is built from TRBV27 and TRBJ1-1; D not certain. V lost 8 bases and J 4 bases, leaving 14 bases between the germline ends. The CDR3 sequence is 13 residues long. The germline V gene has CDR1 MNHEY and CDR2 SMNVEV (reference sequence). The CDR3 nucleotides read TGTGCCAGCTTGGACCGGTGGAGCACTGAAGCTTTCTTT. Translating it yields CASLDRWSTEAFF.

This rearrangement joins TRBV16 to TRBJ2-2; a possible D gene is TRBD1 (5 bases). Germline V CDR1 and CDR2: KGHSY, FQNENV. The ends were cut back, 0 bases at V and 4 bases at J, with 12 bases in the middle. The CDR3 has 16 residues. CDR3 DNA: TGTGCCAGCAGCCAATCGGATTTCAGGGTCACCGGGGAGCTGTTTTTT. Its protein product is CASSQSDFRVTGELFF.

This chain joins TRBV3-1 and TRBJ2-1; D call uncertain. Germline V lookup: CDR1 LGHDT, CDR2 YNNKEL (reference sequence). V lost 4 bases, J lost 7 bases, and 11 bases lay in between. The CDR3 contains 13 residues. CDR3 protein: CASSRPELNEQFF. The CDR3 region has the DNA TGTGCCAGCAGCCGTCCCGAACTTAATGAGCAGTTCTTC.

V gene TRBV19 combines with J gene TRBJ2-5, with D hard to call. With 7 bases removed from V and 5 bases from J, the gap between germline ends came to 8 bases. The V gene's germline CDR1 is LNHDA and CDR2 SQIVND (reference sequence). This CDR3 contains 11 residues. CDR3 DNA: TGTGCCAGTATGGGATACGAGACCCAGTACTTC. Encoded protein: CASMGYETQYF.

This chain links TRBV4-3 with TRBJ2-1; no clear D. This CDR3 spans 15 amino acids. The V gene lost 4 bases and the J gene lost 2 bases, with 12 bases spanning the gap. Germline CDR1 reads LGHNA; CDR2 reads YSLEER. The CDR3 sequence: CASSPVRTPYNEQFF. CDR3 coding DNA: TGCGCCAGCAGCCCCGTACGGACCCCCTACAATGAGCAGTTCTTC.

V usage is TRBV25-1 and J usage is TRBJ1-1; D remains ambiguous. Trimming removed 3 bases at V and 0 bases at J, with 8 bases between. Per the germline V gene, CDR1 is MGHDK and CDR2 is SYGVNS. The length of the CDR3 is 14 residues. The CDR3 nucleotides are TGTGCCAGCAGTGAGGGAAGAGTGAACACTGAAGCTTTCTTT. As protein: CASSEGRVNTEAFF.

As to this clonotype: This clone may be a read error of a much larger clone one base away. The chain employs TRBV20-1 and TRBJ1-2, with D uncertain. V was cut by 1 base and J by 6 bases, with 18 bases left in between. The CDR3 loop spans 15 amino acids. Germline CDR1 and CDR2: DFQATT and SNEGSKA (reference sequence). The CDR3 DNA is TGCAGTGCTAGAGGTATGTCGACGATCAGTCATGGCTACACCTTC. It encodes CSARGMSTISHGYTF.

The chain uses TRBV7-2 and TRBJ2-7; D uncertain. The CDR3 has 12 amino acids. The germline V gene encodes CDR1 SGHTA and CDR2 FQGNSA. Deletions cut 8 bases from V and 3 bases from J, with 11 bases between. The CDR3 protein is CASALNDYEQYF. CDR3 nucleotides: TGTGCCAGCGCCCTAAACGACTACGAGCAGTACTTC.

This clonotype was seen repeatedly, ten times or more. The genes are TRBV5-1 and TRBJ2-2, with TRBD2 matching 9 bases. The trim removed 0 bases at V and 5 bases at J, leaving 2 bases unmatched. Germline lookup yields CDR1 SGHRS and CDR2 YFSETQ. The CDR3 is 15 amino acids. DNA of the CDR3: TGCGCCAGCAGCTTGGGTAGCGGGAGAACCGGGGAGCTGTTTTTT. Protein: CASSLGSGRTGELFF. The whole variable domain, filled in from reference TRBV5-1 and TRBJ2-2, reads KAGVTQTPRYLIKTRGQQVTLSCSPISGHRSVSWYQQTPGQGLQFLFEYFSETQRNKGNFPGRFSGRQFSNSRSEMNVSTLELGDSALYLCASSLGSGRTGELFFGEGSRLTVL.

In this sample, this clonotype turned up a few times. The CDR3 DNA sequence: TGTGCCAGCAGCAAAGACAGGGCGACGGACACTGAAGCTTTCTTT. It yields the protein CASSKDRATDTEAFF. V is TRBV21-1 and J is TRBJ1-1; the DNA was not compared with TRBD1, the D call given in the table. TRBV21-1 is tagged as a pseudogene. CDR3 length: 15 residues.

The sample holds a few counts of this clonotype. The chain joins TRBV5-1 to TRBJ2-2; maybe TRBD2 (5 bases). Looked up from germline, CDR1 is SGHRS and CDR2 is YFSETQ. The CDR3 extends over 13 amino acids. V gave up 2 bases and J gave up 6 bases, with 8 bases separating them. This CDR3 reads CASSFSDSGELFF. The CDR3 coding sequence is TGCGCCAGCAGCTTTTCGGACTCCGGGGAGCTGTTTTTT.

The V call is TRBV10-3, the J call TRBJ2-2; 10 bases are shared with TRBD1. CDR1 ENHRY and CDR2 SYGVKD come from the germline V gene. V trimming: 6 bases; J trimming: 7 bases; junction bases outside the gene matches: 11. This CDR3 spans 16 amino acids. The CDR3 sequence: CAISPGQGNVVGELFF. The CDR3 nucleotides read TGTGCCATCAGCCCGGGACAGGGGAATGTCGTCGGGGAGCTGTTTTTT.